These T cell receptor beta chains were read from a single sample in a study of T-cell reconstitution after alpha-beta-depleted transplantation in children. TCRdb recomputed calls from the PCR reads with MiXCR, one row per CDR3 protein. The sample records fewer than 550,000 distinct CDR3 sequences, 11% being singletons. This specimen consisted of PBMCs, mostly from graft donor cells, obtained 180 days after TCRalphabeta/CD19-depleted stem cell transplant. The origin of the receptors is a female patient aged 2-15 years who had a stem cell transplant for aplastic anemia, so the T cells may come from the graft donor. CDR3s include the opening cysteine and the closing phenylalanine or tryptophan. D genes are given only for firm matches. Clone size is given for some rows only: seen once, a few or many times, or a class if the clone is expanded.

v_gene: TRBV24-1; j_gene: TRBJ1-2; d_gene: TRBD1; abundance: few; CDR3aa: CATSDYGQGPYGYTF; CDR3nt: TGTGCCACCAGTGACTATGGACAGGGACCCTATGGCTACACCTTC
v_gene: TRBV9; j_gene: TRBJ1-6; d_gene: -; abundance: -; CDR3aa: CASSVEYNSPLHF; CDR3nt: TGTGCCAGCAGCGTAGAATATAATTCACCCCTCCACTTT
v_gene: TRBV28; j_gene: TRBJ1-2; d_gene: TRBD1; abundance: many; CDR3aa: CASSSIRTGRADNYGYTF; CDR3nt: TGTGCCAGCAGTTCGATCCGGACAGGGAGGGCTGATAACTATGGCTACACCTTC
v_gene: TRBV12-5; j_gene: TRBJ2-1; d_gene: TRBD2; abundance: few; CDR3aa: CASGPPAAGVRDEQFF; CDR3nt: TGTGCTAGTGGCCCCCCGGCCGCGGGAGTCCGGGATGAGCAGTTCTTC
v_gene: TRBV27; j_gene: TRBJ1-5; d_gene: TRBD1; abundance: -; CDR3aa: CVSSCEYLGQGNQPQHF; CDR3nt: TGTGTCAGCAGTTGTGAGTATCTCGGACAGGGAAATCAGCCCCAGCATTTT
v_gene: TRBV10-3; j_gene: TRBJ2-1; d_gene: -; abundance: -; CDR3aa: CAIRVGTGDKSSYNEQFF; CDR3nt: TGTGCCATCAGAGTGGGTACTGGAGATAAGAGCTCCTACAATGAGCAGTTCTTC
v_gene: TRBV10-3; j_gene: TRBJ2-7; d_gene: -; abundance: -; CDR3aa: CAISELSSYEQYF; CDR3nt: TGTGCCATCAGTGAGCTCAGTAGCTACGAGCAGTACTTC
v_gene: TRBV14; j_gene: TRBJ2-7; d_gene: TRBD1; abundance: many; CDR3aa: CASSQAGQGTYEQYF; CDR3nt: TGTGCCAGCAGCCAAGCGGGACAGGGGACCTACGAGCAGTACTTC
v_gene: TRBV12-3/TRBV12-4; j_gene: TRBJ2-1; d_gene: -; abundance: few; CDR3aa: CASRVRYNEQFF; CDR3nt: TGTGCCAGCAGGGTTAGATACAATGAGCAGTTCTTC
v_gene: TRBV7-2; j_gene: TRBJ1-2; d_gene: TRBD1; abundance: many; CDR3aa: CASSLRTGGNYGYTF; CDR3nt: TGTGCCAGCAGCTTGAGGACAGGGGGCAACTATGGCTACACCTTC